One sample yielded the 9 T cell receptor beta chains listed below, sequenced in a study of blood T cell repertoires in COVID-19. The data were produced by immunoSEQ multiplex PCR, yet TCRdb's version contains in-frame clones alone and is incomplete. The sample has about 190,000 clones, 70% to 85% seen once. Sequenced: peripheral blood. Receptor source: a woman aged 45-65 years with acute or convalescent COVID-19.

The chain carries TRBV6-5 and TRBJ1-2, with D possibly being TRBD1 (5 bases). The germline V gene has CDR1 MNHEY and CDR2 SVGAGI. CDR3 length: 13 amino acids. Trimming cost V 6 bases and J 8 bases, with 16 bases left between them. CDR3 sequence reads: CASRQGTRVGYTF. The CDR3 nucleotides read TGTGCCAGCAGGCAAGGGACTCGAGTCGGCTACACCTTC.

The chain carries TRBV9 and TRBJ2-1, with 8 bases that match TRBD1. In germline, CDR1 is SGDLS, CDR2 YYNGEE. J lost 4 bases, V lost 0 bases, and 6 bases had no gene match. The CDR3 is 16 residues long. DNA of the CDR3: TGTGCCAGCAGCGTAGGGTCAGGGGGCGCGTACAATGAGCAGTTCTTC. Amino acids: CASSVGSGGAYNEQFF.

This clone was counted between two and nine times. V and J are TRBV7-2 and TRBJ1-5, with TRBD1 identical over 7 bases. The CDR3 runs 15 residues. Germline V lookup: CDR1 SGHTA, CDR2 FQGNSA. Germline trimming cut 5 bases from V and 3 bases from J; bases unmatched to any gene: 7. The CDR3 spells CASSPETGNNQPQHF. CDR3 nucleotides: TGTGCCAGCAGCCCAGAGACAGGGAACAATCAGCCCCAGCATTTT.

This rearrangement joins TRBV28 to TRBJ2-7; TRBD2 agrees at 7 bases. Germline V gene lookup returns CDR1 MDHEN and CDR2 SYDVKM. J gave up 5 bases and V 7 bases, and 11 bases lay outside the gene matches. The CDR3 consists of 14 residues. Here the CDR3 reads CASTLAVRKHEQYF. In DNA form, the CDR3 reads TGTGCCAGCACCCTAGCGGTAAGGAAACACGAGCAGTACTTC.

The V call is TRBV24-1, the J call TRBJ1-1; the D gene is possibly TRBD1 (6 bases). Germline V gene sequence: CDR1 KGHDR, CDR2 SFDVKD. The CDR3 sequence is 14 residues long. Trimming left V 5 bases short and J 5 bases short, with 14 bases between. This CDR3 is CATSASTGKTEAFF. In DNA form, the CDR3 reads TGTGCCACCAGTGCCAGTACAGGGAAGACTGAAGCTTTCTTT.

This sequence joins TRBV6-5 and TRBJ2-7; weak D call: TRBD1 (5 bases). CDR1 and CDR2 from the germline V gene are MNHEY and SVGAGI. The CDR3 has 14 residues. Trimming removed 6 bases from V and 1 base from J, with 13 bases in between. CDR3 sequence reads: CASRRQLSSYEQYF. Written as DNA, the CDR3 is TGTGCCAGCAGGAGACAGCTTTCGTCCTACGAGCAGTACTTC.

The V call is TRBV28, the J call TRBJ1-4; 7 bases fit TRBD1. The CDR3 contains 14 residues. The V gene end was trimmed by 5 bases and the J gene end by 8 bases; junction bases not matched to a gene: 8. Looked up from germline, CDR1 is MDHEN and CDR2 is SYDVKM. The CDR3 nucleotides read TGTGCCAGCAGTCCACGACAGGGCCGCGAAAAACTGTTTTTT. The encoded protein is CASSPRQGREKLFF.

The gene calls are TRBV10-1 and TRBJ2-3, with 7 positions matching TRBD1. Germline V lookup: CDR1 WNHNN, CDR2 SYGVQD (reference sequence). Germline trimming cut 4 bases from V and 0 bases from J; bases unmatched to any gene: 4. There are 15 residues in the CDR3. CDR3 coding DNA: TGCGCCAGCAGTGTCGACAGGGCTAGCACAGATACGCAGTATTTT. Encoded protein: CASSVDRASTDTQYF.

The chain recombines TRBV5-4 with TRBJ2-3; TRBD1 aligns across 7 bases. CDR1 and CDR2 from the germline V gene are SGHNT and YYREEE (reference sequence). Germline trimming cut 3 bases from V and 3 bases from J; bases unmatched to any gene: 10. The length of the CDR3 is 16 residues. CDR3 sequence reads: CASSSIETGITDTQYF. CDR3 in DNA: TGTGCCAGCAGCTCGATTGAGACAGGGATAACAGATACGCAGTATTTT.